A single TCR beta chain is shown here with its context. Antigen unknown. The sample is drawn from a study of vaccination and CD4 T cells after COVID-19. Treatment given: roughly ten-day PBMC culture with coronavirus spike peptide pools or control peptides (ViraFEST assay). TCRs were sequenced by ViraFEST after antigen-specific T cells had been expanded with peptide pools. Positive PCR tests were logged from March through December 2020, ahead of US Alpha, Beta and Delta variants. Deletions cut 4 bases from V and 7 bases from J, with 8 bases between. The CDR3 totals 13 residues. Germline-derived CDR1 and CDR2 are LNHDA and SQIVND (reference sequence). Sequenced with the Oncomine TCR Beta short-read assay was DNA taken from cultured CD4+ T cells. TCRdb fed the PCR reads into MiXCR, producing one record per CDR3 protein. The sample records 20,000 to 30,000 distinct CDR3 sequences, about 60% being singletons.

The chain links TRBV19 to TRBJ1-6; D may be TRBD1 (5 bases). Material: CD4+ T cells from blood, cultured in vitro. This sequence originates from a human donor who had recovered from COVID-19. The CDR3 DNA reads TGTGCCAGTAGTACTCGACAGAATTCACCCCTCCACTTT. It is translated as CASSTRQNSPLHF.